These 29 T cell receptor beta chains came from one sample sequenced in a study of cytomegalovirus exposure and HLA in healthy donors (dated by TCRdb to about 2017). Receptors were amplified or captured by the immunoSEQ multiplex PCR assay. For the multiplex PCR, a mixture combining 60 forward primers for TCR Vbeta segments and 13 reverse primers for TCR Jbeta segments was used. The table comes from immuneACCESS by way of TCRdb, which keeps in-frame sequences with V and J called. Part of the clones is missing from these tables; in studies checked, under half for an unresolved V gene and the rest for unknown reasons. In all, the sample holds around 100,000 clones, and around four fifths of those were seen once. The top ten clones comprise about 4% of the sample. The sequenced material came from PBMCs. Source of these receptors: a man aged 35-49 years in good health and CMV-seronegative.

The chain carries TRBV14 and TRBJ1-2, with a possible D match to TRBD1 (5 bases). The V gene lost 1 base and the J gene lost 2 bases, with 5 bases spanning the gap. This CDR3 contains 13 residues. Germline V gives CDR1 SGHDN, CDR2 FVKESK. CDR3 DNA sequence: TGTGCCAGCAGCCAAGGGGGCAACTATGGCTACACCTTC. Its protein product is CASSQGGNYGYTF.

This clone was seen only a few times. The rearrangement uses TRBV12-5 and TRBJ1-6, with D perhaps TRBD1 (6 bases). Deletions cut 6 bases from V and 11 bases from J, with 20 bases between. CDR1 LGHNT and CDR2 FRNRAP come from the germline V gene. The CDR3 is 15 amino acids. CDR3 sequence reads: CASGPQSGGAAPLHF. CDR3 nucleotide sequence: TGTGCTAGTGGCCCACAGTCGGGGGGCGCGGCACCCCTCCACTTT.

The chain links TRBV11-2 to TRBJ2-5; D may be TRBD1 (6 bases). Deletions cut 2 bases from V and 2 bases from J, with 9 bases between. The length of the CDR3 is 14 residues. Germline CDR1 SGHAT, CDR2 FQNNGV. DNA for the CDR3: TGTGCCAGCAGCTTATGGGACAAACAAGAGACCCAGTACTTC. Translating gives CASSLWDKQETQYF. The full variable domain, rest sourced from reference TRBV11-2 and TRBJ2-5, is EAGVAQSPRYKIIEKRQSVAFWCNPISGHATLYWYQQILGQGPKLLIQFQNNGVVDDSQLPKDRFSAERLKGVDSTLKIQPAKLEDSAVYLCASSLWDKQETQYFGPGTRLLVL.

V gene TRBV6-1 combines with J gene TRBJ1-3; 7 bases map to TRBD1. V shed 2 bases and J 3 bases; nucleotides not matched to a gene: 10. Germline V gene sequence: CDR1 MNHNS, CDR2 SASEGT. The CDR3 has 17 residues. The CDR3 coding sequence is TGTGCCAGCAGTGAATGGGGGACAGAAGCTTATGGAAACACCATATATTTT. This translates into CASSEWGTEAYGNTIYF.

This rearrangement joins TRBV19 to TRBJ1-2; D call uncertain. The CDR3 has 15 residues. Trimming took 2 bases from V and 1 from J, leaving 11 bases between them. From germline, CDR1 is LNHDA and CDR2 SQIVND (reference sequence). Here the CDR3 reads CASSISDLINYGYTF. The CDR3 DNA follows: TGTGCCAGTAGTATATCGGACTTAATTAACTATGGCTACACCTTC.

The sample holds a few counts of this clone. This chain joins TRBV10-2 and TRBJ1-1; TRBD1 is a possible D gene (5 bases). Germline CDR1 WSHSY, CDR2 SAAADI. CDR3 length: 13 amino acids. V lost 3 bases, J lost 1 base, and 6 bases lay in between. This CDR3 reads CASSDRENTEAFF. Written as DNA, the CDR3 is TGCGCCAGCAGTGACAGGGAGAACACTGAAGCTTTCTTT.

This chain joins TRBV7-7 and TRBJ2-2; D remains ambiguous. CDR3 length equals 13 residues. Germline-derived CDR1 and CDR2 are SSHAT and FNYEAQ (reference sequence). The V end was cut by 5 bases, the J end by 5 bases, with 9 bases between. CDR3: CASSQQLTGELFF. As DNA, the CDR3 is TGTGCCAGCAGCCAACAGTTAACCGGGGAGCTGTTTTTT.

J is TRBJ1-2 and V is TRBV28, with D possibly TRBD1 on 5 matching bases. Germline lookup yields CDR1 MDHEN and CDR2 SYDVKM. V lost 9 bases, J lost 3 bases, and 11 bases lay in between. The CDR3 totals 12 residues. The CDR3 region has the DNA TGTGCCAGTAGGCTAGGGGACTATGGCTACACCTTC. This codes for CASRLGDYGYTF.

This chain uses TRBV28 with TRBJ2-7; 10 bases align to TRBD1. Per germline, CDR1 MDHEN and CDR2 SYDVKM. V shed 5 bases, J shed 7 bases, and the junction held 8 bases outside the gene matches. CDR3 length: 14 amino acids. The CDR3 sequence is CASSPRQGAGEQYV. The CDR3 DNA sequence: TGTGCCAGCAGTCCGCGACAGGGGGCTGGGGAGCAGTACGTC.

This chain uses TRBV14 with TRBJ1-2; D unresolved. Trimming cost V 4 bases and J 4 bases, with 13 bases left between them. The CDR3 loop spans 14 amino acids. CDR1 SGHDN and CDR2 FVKESK come from the germline V gene. For the CDR3, the DNA is TGTGCCAGCAGCCCTCGGCCGAGCGGCTATGGCTACACCTTC. This gives the protein CASSPRPSGYGYTF.

This clone is a singleton in its sample. The V call is TRBV30, the J call TRBJ2-1, with 14 bases fitting TRBD2. CDR1 and CDR2 from the germline V gene are GTSNPN and SVGIG (reference sequence). The ends lost 5 bases at V and 7 bases at J; junction bases unmatched: 4. This CDR3 has 14 amino acids. The CDR3 is CAWGTSGGGNEQFF. The CDR3 DNA is TGTGCCTGGGGGACTAGCGGGGGTGGGAATGAGCAGTTCTTC.

This clone was seen only a few times. This sequence joins TRBV28 and TRBJ1-1; the D gene is possibly TRBD1 (6 bases). V was shortened by 5 bases and J by 6 bases, with 10 bases between the two germline ends. Germline loops: CDR1 MDHEN, CDR2 SYDVKM. CDR3 length: 12 amino acids. The CDR3 loop reads CASSRQAAEAFF. CDR3 bases: TGTGCCAGCAGTCGACAGGCCGCTGAAGCTTTCTTT.

This clone was counted between two and nine times. V is TRBV5-4 and J is TRBJ1-2, with 7 nucleotides matching TRBD1. The CDR3 runs 15 residues. J gave up 5 bases and V 1 base, and 8 bases lay outside the gene matches. The germline gives CDR1 SGHNT, CDR2 YYREEE (reference sequence). CDR3 bases: TGTGCCAGCAGCTTGAGGTCAGGGGGATCATATGGCTACACCTTC. As protein: CASSLRSGGSYGYTF.

This clone was recorded once. The gene calls are TRBV2 and TRBJ1-4; no definite D call. The CDR3 covers 15 residues. Deletions cut 2 bases from V and 8 bases from J, with 15 bases between. Per germline, CDR1 SNHLY and CDR2 FYNNEI. CDR3 residues: CASSEPAIRVEKLFF. The CDR3, as DNA: TGTGCCAGCAGTGAACCGGCCATCCGGGTCGAAAAACTGTTTTTT.

The V call is TRBV6-1, the J call TRBJ1-2; maybe TRBD1 (5 bases). V was shortened by 5 bases and J by 8 bases, with 21 bases between the two germline ends. Germline lookup yields CDR1 MNHNS and CDR2 SASEGT. CDR3 length equals 15 residues. The CDR3 DNA reads as TGTGCCAGCAGTAGAACGACAGATAAAGTAAAAGGCTACACCTTC. Protein: CASSRTTDKVKGYTF.

This clone was picked up a small number of times. The CDR3 region has the DNA TGTGCCAGCAGCTTGGGAGCATCGAACACTGAAGCTTTCTTT. Translation: CASSLGASNTEAFF. V gene TRBV7-9 combines with J gene TRBJ1-1; D is ambiguous. Germline V gives CDR1 SEHNR, CDR2 FQNEAQ (reference sequence). The V and J ends lost 3 bases and 1 base respectively, with 9 bases between them. This CDR3 has 14 amino acids.

This chain uses TRBV14 with TRBJ2-1; 9 bases are a match to TRBD2. Germline CDR1 is SGHDN and CDR2 is FVKESK. After removal of 0 bases from V and 8 bases from J, the junction contained 11 bases not matched to a gene. CDR3 size: 17 residues. CDR3 in DNA: TGTGCCAGCAGCCAAGATAGTTCCAGCGGGGGGATGTATGAGCAGTTCTTC. Translation gives CASSQDSSSGGMYEQFF.

The V call is TRBV6-5, the J call TRBJ1-2; 7 nucleotides agree with TRBD1. Trimming cost V 5 bases and J 1 base; bases outside gene matches: 4. Germline V CDR1 and CDR2: MNHEY, SVGAGI. The CDR3 runs 14 residues. CDR3: CASSATGNNYGYTF. Here the CDR3 DNA reads TGTGCCAGCAGTGCGACAGGGAATAACTATGGCTACACCTTC.

V usage is TRBV18 and J usage is TRBJ2-1; tentatively, D is TRBD1 (6 bases). There are 15 residues in the CDR3. Germline CDR1 reads KGHSH; CDR2 reads LQKENI. V lost 2 bases and J 6 bases, leaving 14 bases between the germline ends. The DNA of the CDR3 is TGTGCCAGCTCACCAGAACAGGGTATCGGCAATGAGCAGTTCTTC. This gives the protein CASSPEQGIGNEQFF.

This clone occurred a few times. The chain links TRBV6-5 to TRBJ1-2; the match to TRBD1 covers 8 bases. With 2 bases clipped from V and 6 bases from J, the junction kept 2 bases outside the gene matches. The germline CDR1 and CDR2 sequences are MNHEY and SVGAGI. The CDR3 runs 13 residues. The CDR3 protein is CASSYQTGDGYTF. In DNA form, the CDR3 reads TGTGCCAGCAGTTACCAGACAGGGGATGGCTACACCTTC.

This clone was seen a handful of times. J is TRBJ2-7 and V is TRBV7-9; TRBD2 might be the D (6 bases). Germline values: CDR1 SEHNR, CDR2 FQNEAQ (reference sequence). The CDR3 is made up of 15 amino acids. Trimming left V 1 base short and J 9 bases short, with 19 bases between. CDR3 loop: CASSLVLGGSVGQYF. The CDR3 DNA is TGTGCCAGCAGCTTAGTTCTCGGGGGTTCTGTCGGGCAGTACTTC.

This chain links TRBV14 with TRBJ1-5; D perhaps matches TRBD1 (5 bases). V dropped 1 base and J dropped 6 bases, with 10 bases sitting between them. Germline CDR1 is SGHDN and CDR2 is FVKESK. This CDR3 is built from 14 residues. The CDR3: CASSQGQSGQPQHF. Written as DNA, the CDR3 is TGTGCCAGCAGCCAAGGACAGTCGGGTCAGCCCCAGCATTTT.

V and J are TRBV6-4 and TRBJ2-5; TRBD1 is a possible D gene (6 bases). Germline CDR1 reads MRHNA; CDR2 reads SNTAGT. This CDR3 is 13 amino acids long. The V and J ends lost 4 bases and 2 bases respectively, with 8 bases between them. The CDR3 loop reads CASSATGQETQYF. As DNA, the CDR3 is TGTGCCAGCAGTGCTACAGGGCAAGAGACCCAGTACTTC.

Here the CDR3 reads CASNGAGEAFF. CDR3 bases: TGTGCCAGCAATGGCGCCGGGGAAGCTTTCTTT. The chain combines TRBV6-5 with TRBJ1-1; D remains unclear. Germline assignment: CDR1 MNHEY and CDR2 SVGAGI. Deletions cut 7 bases from V and 8 bases from J, with 11 bases between. CDR3 length equals 11 residues.

This clone has just a few counts. The chain recombines TRBV2 with TRBJ1-2; 7 nucleotides agree with TRBD1. The V gene's germline CDR1 is SNHLY and CDR2 FYNNEI. J was trimmed by 2 bases and V by 7 bases; bases with no gene match: 1. The CDR3 runs to 12 residues. CDR3 sequence (DNA): TGTGCCAGCAAGGGACAGAACTATGGCTACACCTTC. Translation: CASKGQNYGYTF. Variable domain in full (rest from reference TRBV2 and TRBJ1-2): EPEVTQTPSHQVTQMGQEVILRCVPISNHLYFYWYRQILGQKVEFLVSFYNNEISEKSEIFDDQFSVERPDGSNFTLKIRSTKLEDSAMYFCASKGQNYGYTFGSGTRLTVV.

Comment on this clone: One junction end does not reproduce the germline sequence, and a read error may be involved. The same CDR3 can be traced to other DNA sequences in this sample. V gene TRBV5-1 combines with J gene TRBJ2-1; 11 nucleotides match TRBD2. CDR3 length: 15 amino acids. Germline V CDR1 and CDR2: SGHRS, YFSETQ. The CDR3 loop reads CASSSSGGSYNEQFF. CDR3 sequence (DNA): TGCGCTAGCAGCTCTAGCGGGGGGTCCTACAATGAGCAGTTCTTC.

The rearrangement joins TRBV28 to TRBJ1-2, with 12 bases aligning to TRBD1. This CDR3 has 14 amino acids. Trimming at V came to 8 bases and at J to 2 bases, leaving 3 bases not matched to a gene. Germline CDR1 reads MDHEN; CDR2 reads SYDVKM. CDR3: CASGTGGANYGYTF. The CDR3 DNA follows: TGTGCCAGCGGGACAGGGGGCGCAAACTATGGCTACACCTTC.

CDR3 nucleotides: TGTGCCTGGAGCGCCGGGACAGGGGGAGAAAAACTGTTTTTT. Translating it yields CAWSAGTGGEKLFF. V and J are TRBV30 and TRBJ1-4, with 11 nucleotides matching TRBD1. The CDR3 spans 14 residues. With V trimmed by 3 bases and J by 8 bases, 5 bases remained unmatched. Looked up from germline, CDR1 is GTSNPN and CDR2 is SVGIG (reference sequence). Supplemented by reference TRBV30 and TRBJ1-4, the full variable domain reads SQTIHQWPATLVQPVGSPLSLECTVEGTSNPNLYWYRQAAGRGLQLLFYSVGIGQISSEVPQNLSASRPQDRQFILSSKKLLLSDSGFYLCAWSAGTGGEKLFFGSGTQLSVL.

This clone was recorded only once. The chain employs TRBV18 and TRBJ2-7; 11 bases line up with TRBD1. The V gene end was trimmed by 3 bases and the J gene end by 3 bases; junction bases not matched to a gene: 10. This CDR3 is 17 amino acids long. Per the germline V gene, CDR1 is KGHSH and CDR2 is LQKENI. The CDR3 DNA reads as TGTGCCAGCTCACCTTCCGGGACAGGGGGAAGGGGCTACGAGCAGTACGTC. Amino acid sequence: CASSPSGTGGRGYEQYV.